This entry is about one TCR beta chain. Antigen specificity is unknown. The data are from a study of early T cells in non-severe SARS-CoV-2 infection. Study as a whole: Chains were unpaired, as sequencing was done on bulk RNA from unsorted whole blood.

Unique molecular identifier tags were affixed to discrete cDNA molecules. TCRdb processed the 5' RACE reads anew with MiXCR; each CDR3 protein has one entry. Of just over 65,000 distinct CDR3 sequences in the sample, 13% were seen once. Germline V gene data show CDR1 as ENHRY and CDR2 as SYGVKD. This CDR3 has 13 amino acids. Trimming took 3 bases from V and 0 from J, leaving 4 bases between them. Study-wide results and caveats: Database matching using VDJdb favored anti-spike CD8 responses, with private and CD4 specificities left missing.

The sequencing input was whole blood. The origin of this receptor is an adult who was a healthcare worker with PCR-confirmed SARS-CoV-2 infection or an uninfected control (not recorded which). This chain uses TRBV10-3 with TRBJ2-3, with D unclear. CDR3 residues: CAISDASTDTQYF. CDR3 sequence (DNA): TGTGCCATCAGTGACGCTAGCACAGATACGCAGTATTTT.